The present T cell receptor (beta chain) was sequenced within a study of blood T cell repertoires in COVID-19. At the level of the study: The origin of the acute and convalescent COVID-19 samples was the United States, Italy and Spain. T cells, B-cell-depleted T cells, or PBMCs provided the cDNA or gDNA that served as material.

As processed by the authors: Amplifying reference gene primers gave estimates of nucleated cell counts. Some clones are missing from TCRdb's copy, which holds only in-frame ones; the method was immunoSEQ multiplex PCR. D and trimming come from the DNA, and the V and J calls and clone size come from that table. The data contain over 300,000 clones, roughly nine tenths of them singletons. J gave up 4 bases and V 4 bases, and 14 bases lay outside the gene matches. Germline V lookup: CDR1 LNHDA, CDR2 SQIVND (reference sequence). The length of the CDR3 is 17 residues. This rearrangement joins TRBV19 to TRBJ1-2; 8 bases match TRBD1. This clonotype was sampled from a man aged 18-30 years who had recovered from COVID-19. Material for sequencing was peripheral blood. In DNA, the CDR3 is TGTGCCAGTAGTACCATTACTCGACAGGGGACGGGCTATGGCTACACCTTC. This codes for CASSTITRQGTGYGYTF.